The entry that follows covers one T cell receptor beta chain sequence. Antigen unknown. One entry per CDR3 protein results from TCRdb running MiXCR on the reads. In the table there are about 920,000 distinct CDR3 sequences, around 32% of which are singletons. With 2 bases clipped from V and 4 bases from J, the junction kept 5 bases outside the gene matches. The CDR3 sequence is 16 residues long. From germline, CDR1 is SEHNR and CDR2 FQNEAQ (reference sequence). The sample belongs to a study of T cell repertoires in cytomegalovirus infection. Study-wide context: Researchers turned to recently identified HLA-C-restricted CMV epitopes as well as well-studied HLA-B-restricted ones. TCR beta signatures that were public indicated CMV infection and matching HLA type.

The chain has TRBV7-9 and TRBJ2-2; TRBD1 matches at 9 bases. The source is a human donor in good health (CMV status not recorded). Some clones in this sample may be carry-over from other donors' samples. This sample comprised cultured CD8+ T cells from PBMCs, obtained from culture after CMV antigen stimulation. CDR3 sequence (DNA): TGTGCCAGCAGCTTATCACAGGGGGCGGTCACCGGGGAGCTGTTTTTT. This codes for CASSLSQGAVTGELFF.